This T cell receptor beta chain is drawn from a study of CXCR3-negative and CXCR3-positive naive CD8 T cells. Study-level information: TRB reads totalled about 130 million, about 1.5 +/- 0.3 million per library. Overall study results and limits: Within a donor, both naive subsets shared TRBV-TRBJ usage, unlike memory cells. Freshly isolated PBMCs were used in most assays, given partial CXCR3 loss after freezing.

In preparing the TRB cDNA libraries, 5' RACE with UMI labels was used. TCRdb reprocessed the 5' RACE reads and reports one entry per CDR3 protein, with no DNA. The specimen's table records 35,000 to 45,000 distinct CDR3 sequences. As concerns this clonotype: Antigen specificity is unknown.

Per germline, CDR1 SQVTM and CDR2 ANQGSEA. The CDR3 contains 13 residues. Material: naive CXCR3- CD8+ T cells from blood. Sample subset: CD45RO-CCR7+CD27+CD95- naive CD8+ T cells lacking CXCR3 (TNR3-). The clonotype comes from a human donor in good health. Some clones in this sample may be carry-over from other donors' samples. The gene calls are TRBV29-1 and TRBJ2-3; the TCRdb D gene call, TRBD1, has no DNA to confirm it. Here the CDR3 reads CTAGRYGADTQYF.